This T cell receptor (beta chain) was recorded in a study of control samples from healthy donors and cancer patients. V was shortened by 5 bases and J by 0 bases, with 11 bases between the two germline ends. From germline, CDR1 is MDHEN and CDR2 SYDVKM. The CDR3 runs to 15 residues. Sequencing used immunoSEQ multiplex PCR; TCRdb keeps in-frame clones, though not all of them. The table shows roughly 450,000 clones, with 80% to 95% occurring only once. This receptor was obtained from a man aged 40-49 years with head and neck cancer. The V call is TRBV28, the J call TRBJ1-3, with a weak D call TRBD1 (5 bases). The sequenced sample consisted of PBMCs. The CDR3 loop is CASSLTVSSGNTIYF. The CDR3 nucleotides are TGTGCCAGCAGTCTGACAGTAAGCTCTGGAAACACCATATATTTT.